This T cell receptor (beta chain) was identified during a study of post-analysis software for immune sequencing data. Study in general: There were relapsing-remitting, secondary progressive and progressive-relapsing multiple sclerosis among the disease courses included.

Unique molecular identifiers featured in each of the TCR beta cDNA libraries. The authors obtained roughly 0.5 million cDNA molecules from approximately 0.91 to 9.4 million T cells. MiXCR, applied by TCRdb to the PCR reads, yields one record per CDR3 protein. The data hold fewer than 850,000 distinct CDR3 sequences, with 25% to 30% observed a single time. V shed 5 bases, J shed 4 bases, and the junction held 8 bases outside the gene matches. CDR3 size: 15 residues. CDR1 is SEHNR and CDR2 is FQNEAQ in the germline V gene (reference sequence). Note on this clonotype: The antigen is not known.

Study-wide findings and caveats: Compared with controls, patients had more of five TRBV segments, including TRBV5-6, TRBV5-1 and TRBV20-1. Compared with controls, patients showed significantly lower normalized Chao1 diversity. With F measure, samples from one preparation batch clustered together strongly.

The sequenced sample was blood. The chain uses TRBV7-9 and TRBJ2-1, with 7 bases that match TRBD2. The sequence was collected from a girl between 5 and 17 years old with multiple sclerosis. CDR3 loop: CASSIIAGPYNEQFF. The CDR3, as DNA: TGTGCCAGCAGCATTATAGCGGGTCCGTACAATGAGCAGTTCTTC. The entire variable domain, with the rest obtained from reference TRBV7-9 and TRBJ2-1, is as follows: DTGVSQNPRHKITKRGQNVTFRCDPISEHNRLYWYRQTLGQGPEFLTYFQNEAQLEKSRLLSDRFSAERPKGSFSTLEIQRTEQGDSAMYLCASSIIAGPYNEQFFGPGTRLTVL.